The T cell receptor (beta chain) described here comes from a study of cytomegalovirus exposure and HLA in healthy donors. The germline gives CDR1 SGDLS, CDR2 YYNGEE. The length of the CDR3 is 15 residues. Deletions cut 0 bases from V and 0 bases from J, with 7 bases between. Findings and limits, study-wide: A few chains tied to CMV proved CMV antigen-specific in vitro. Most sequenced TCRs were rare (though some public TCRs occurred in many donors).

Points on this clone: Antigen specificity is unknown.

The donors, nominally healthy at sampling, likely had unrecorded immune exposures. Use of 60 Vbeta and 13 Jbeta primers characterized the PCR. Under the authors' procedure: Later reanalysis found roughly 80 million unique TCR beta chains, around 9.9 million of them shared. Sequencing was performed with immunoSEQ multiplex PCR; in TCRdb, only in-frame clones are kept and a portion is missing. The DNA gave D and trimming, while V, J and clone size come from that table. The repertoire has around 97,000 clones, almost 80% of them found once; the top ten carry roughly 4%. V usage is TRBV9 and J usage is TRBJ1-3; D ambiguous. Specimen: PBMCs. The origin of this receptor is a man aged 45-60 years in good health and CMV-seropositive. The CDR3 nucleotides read TGTGCCAGCAGCGTAGCTATTGACTCTGGAAACACCATATATTTT. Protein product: CASSVAIDSGNTIYF.